One and the same sample provided the 14 T cell receptor beta chains below, sequenced in a study of cytomegalovirus exposure and HLA in healthy donors. The protocol was immunoSEQ multiplex PCR, while the TCRdb copy is restricted to in-frame clones and leaves out a portion. The sample contains some 140,000 clones, roughly 90% of which appear only once. The specimen sequenced was PBMCs. The source is a man younger than 35 in good health and CMV-seronegative.

The V gene is TRBV9, the J gene TRBJ1-1, with D perhaps matching TRBD1 (6 bases). Trimming removed 4 bases at V and 3 bases at J, with 16 bases between. CDR1 is SGDLS, CDR2 YYNGEE, per germline. The CDR3 extends over 15 amino acids. The CDR3 DNA is TGTGCCAGCAGCAAGGAAACCCCAGGGGACACTGAAGCTTTCTTT. Amino acid sequence: CASSKETPGDTEAFF. Full variable domain (rest looked up from reference TRBV9 and TRBJ1-1): DSGVTQTPKHLITATGQRVTLRCSPRSGDLSVYWYQQSLDQGLQFLIQYYNGEERAKGNILERFSAQQFPDLHSELNLSSLELGDSALYFCASSKETPGDTEAFFGQGTRLTVV.

The V call is TRBV29-1, the J call TRBJ2-1; TRBD2 is a possible D gene (5 bases). V lost 4 bases to trimming and J lost 2 bases, with 18 bases between them. CDR1 SQVTM and CDR2 ANQGSEA come from the germline V gene. The CDR3 totals 16 residues. The CDR3 DNA reads TGCAGCGTTGGGATTGGACGGCGGAGGACCTACAATGAGCAGTTCTTC. It translates to CSVGIGRRRTYNEQFF.

The chain joins TRBV9 to TRBJ2-5; D unresolved. V gave up 3 bases and J gave up 1 base, with 7 bases separating them. The CDR3 has 13 residues. Germline lookup yields CDR1 SGDLS and CDR2 YYNGEE. The CDR3 region has the DNA TGTGCCAGCAGCGCGACACCCCAAGAGACCCAGTACTTC. This encodes CASSATPQETQYF.

This clone has just one count. This chain links TRBV30 with TRBJ1-4, with D perhaps matching TRBD1 (5 bases). The germline V and J ends were trimmed by 4 bases and 7 bases, with 19 bases remaining between them. Germline V gives CDR1 GTSNPN, CDR2 SVGIG (reference sequence). This CDR3 region has 15 residues. Here the CDR3 reads CAWTFGGEESEKLFF. CDR3 nucleotide sequence: TGTGCCTGGACCTTTGGGGGGGAGGAGAGTGAAAAACTGTTTTTT.

The rearrangement joins TRBV5-4 to TRBJ2-5; D ambiguous. The V end lost 3 bases, the J end lost 3 bases, and 3 bases lay between the germline ends. This CDR3 region has 11 residues. Looked up from germline, CDR1 is SGHNT and CDR2 is YYREEE (reference sequence). CDR3 region: CASSYKETQYF. The DNA of the CDR3 is TGTGCCAGCAGCTACAAAGAGACCCAGTACTTC.

CDR3 residues: CASLFNRVQETQYF. In DNA form, the CDR3 reads TGTGCCAGCCTTTTTAACAGGGTACAAGAGACCCAGTACTTC. The V call is TRBV7-8, the J call TRBJ2-5, with D possibly matching TRBD1 (6 bases). Germline CDR1 and CDR2: SGHVS and FQNEAQ. The CDR3 loop spans 14 amino acids. V lost 8 bases to trimming and J lost 2 bases, with 15 bases between them.

This chain uses TRBV7-2 with TRBJ2-7; 7 bases are shared with TRBD2. V gave up 5 bases and J gave up 4 bases; unmatched junction bases: 11. From germline, CDR1 is SGHTA and CDR2 FQGNSA. This CDR3 region has 15 residues. CDR3 in amino acids: CASSLWGGSGYEQYF. CDR3 sequence (DNA): TGTGCCAGCAGCCTCTGGGGCGGGAGTGGATACGAGCAGTACTTC.

There are a few counts of this clone. The V and J genes are TRBV12-5 and TRBJ2-7, with D unresolved. The CDR3 length is 14 residues. V lost 3 bases, J lost 6 bases, and 15 bases lay in between. The V gene's germline CDR1 is LGHNT and CDR2 FRNRAP. In DNA form, the CDR3 reads TGTGCTAGTGGTTTTAGTGCTCACTCTACCGAGCAGTACTTC. Its protein is CASGFSAHSTEQYF. The variable domain in full, with the rest retrieved from reference TRBV12-5 and TRBJ2-7, is DARVTQTPRHKVTEMGQEVTMRCQPILGHNTVFWYRQTMMQGLELLAYFRNRAPLDDSGMPKDRFSAEMPDATLATLKIQPSEPRDSAVYFCASGFSAHSTEQYFGPGTRLTVT.

J is TRBJ2-5 and V is TRBV5-1; TRBD1 might be the D (6 bases). The germline V and J ends were trimmed by 4 bases and 5 bases, with 12 bases remaining between them. The CDR3 spans 13 residues. Germline lookup yields CDR1 SGHRS and CDR2 YFSETQ. Here the CDR3 DNA reads TGCGCCAGCAGCCCCAGGGGCTTGGAGACCCAGTACTTC. Protein: CASSPRGLETQYF.

This chain joins TRBV28 and TRBJ1-1; TRBD1 matches at 7 bases. The CDR3 length is 15 residues. The germline CDR1 and CDR2 sequences are MDHEN and SYDVKM. V shed 5 bases, J shed 1 base, and the junction held 7 bases outside the gene matches. CDR3 amino acids: CASSLWDRENTEAFF. In nucleotides, the CDR3 is TGTGCCAGCAGTCTCTGGGACAGAGAGAACACTGAAGCTTTCTTT.

The CDR3, as DNA: TGTGCCAGTAGGGGACAGAGCACAGATACGCAGTATTTT. This translates into CASRGQSTDTQYF. This chain connects TRBV19 to TRBJ2-3; TRBD1 matches 7 bases. Germline loops: CDR1 LNHDA, CDR2 SQIVND (reference sequence). The CDR3 extends over 13 amino acids. The V segment lost 6 bases and the J segment 0 bases; nucleotides outside the gene matches: 0.

This clone was counted between two and nine times. This rearrangement joins TRBV7-9 to TRBJ1-1; D call uncertain. CDR3 size: 12 residues. V was trimmed by 5 bases and J by 5 bases, leaving 9 bases between them. Germline assignment: CDR1 SEHNR and CDR2 FQNEAQ (reference sequence). The CDR3 loop reads CASSLTVTEAFF. In DNA form, the CDR3 reads TGTGCCAGCAGCCTCACAGTTACTGAAGCTTTCTTT. The full variable domain, with the rest looked up from reference TRBV7-9 and TRBJ1-1, is DTGVSQNPRHKITKRGQNVTFRCDPISEHNRLYWYRQTLGQGPEFLTYFQNEAQLEKSRLLSDRFSAERPKGSFSTLEIQRTEQGDSAMYLCASSLTVTEAFFGQGTRLTVV.

J is TRBJ2-1 and V is TRBV15, with 11 positions matching TRBD1. V was clipped by 2 bases and J by 7 bases; unmatched bases: 4. The CDR3 sequence is 15 residues long. Germline V gives CDR1 LNHNV, CDR2 YYDKDF (reference sequence). CDR3 DNA: TGTGCCACCAGCAGATCGGACAGGGGGCTGAATGAGCAGTTCTTC. It specifies CATSRSDRGLNEQFF.

For the CDR3, the DNA is TGTGCCAGTAAAATTAGCGGGGAAACCTACGAGCAGTACTTC. Translated: CASKISGETYEQYF. The rearrangement joins TRBV19 to TRBJ2-7, with 8 positions matching TRBD2. Germline V gene sequence: CDR1 LNHDA, CDR2 SQIVND (reference sequence). The CDR3 has 14 residues. Trimming at V came to 7 bases and at J to 2 bases, leaving 7 bases not matched to a gene.